What follows are 9 T cell receptor beta chains derived from one specimen sequenced in a study of cytomegalovirus exposure and HLA in healthy donors. The study ran its PCR with 60 Vbeta and 13 Jbeta primers. The method was immunoSEQ multiplex PCR; TCRdb's version includes in-frame clones alone and lacks a portion of them. The sample gives under 150,000 clones, 83% of which show up once; 1% to 1.5% is in the top ten. The sequenced sample was PBMCs. These receptors were taken from a girl aged 2-10 years in good health and CMV-seronegative.

The rearrangement uses TRBV25-1 and TRBJ2-5, with 16 bases lining up with TRBD2. In germline, CDR1 is MGHDK, CDR2 SYGVNS. V shed 3 bases, J shed 1 base, and the junction held 5 bases outside the gene matches. This CDR3 spans 18 amino acids. The CDR3: CASSDSGLAGGAQETQYF. The CDR3 region has the DNA TGTGCCAGCAGTGATTCGGGACTAGCGGGGGGGGCCCAAGAGACCCAGTACTTC.

This chain joins TRBV7-8 and TRBJ1-2; the match to TRBD1 covers 8 bases. CDR3 length: 15 amino acids. Germline V gene data show CDR1 as SGHVS and CDR2 as FQNEAQ. Unmatched junction bases numbered 10, after V lost 3 bases and J lost 7 bases. CDR3 in DNA: TGTGCCAGCAGCTTGCACGATGGACAGGGTGGTGGCTACACCTTC. Its translation: CASSLHDGQGGGYTF.

The chain recombines TRBV12-5 with TRBJ2-2; D uncertain. CDR3 length: 15 residues. Germline-derived CDR1 and CDR2 are LGHNT and FRNRAP. V lost 1 base to trimming and J lost 4 bases, with 10 bases between them. The CDR3 sequence: CASGLGTTRTGELFF. For the CDR3, the DNA is TGTGCTAGTGGTTTGGGTACGACTCGCACCGGGGAGCTGTTTTTT.

This clone was seen once. The chain recombines TRBV10-3 with TRBJ1-6; a possible D gene is TRBD1 (6 bases). Germline CDR1 ENHRY, CDR2 SYGVKD. Trimming removed 10 bases at V and 7 bases at J, with 20 bases between. CDR3 length: 15 residues. The CDR3 is CATSDLTGLNSPLHF. CDR3 DNA sequence: TGTGCCACCTCAGACCTTACAGGGTTGAATTCACCCCTCCACTTT.

This chain uses TRBV19 with TRBJ2-4; TRBD2 might be the D (5 bases). There are 14 residues in the CDR3. CDR1 is LNHDA, CDR2 SQIVND, per germline (reference sequence). V dropped 5 bases and J dropped 0 bases, with 8 bases sitting between them. In DNA, the CDR3 is TGTGCCAGTAGTGCGGACTTAGCCAAAAACATTCAGTACTTC. The encoded protein is CASSADLAKNIQYF. The full variable domain, in which reference TRBV19 and TRBJ2-4 provide the parts outside the CDR3, is DGGITQSPKYLFRKEGQNVTLSCEQNLNHDAMYWYRQDPGQGLRLIYYSQIVNDFQKGDIAEGYSVSREKKESFPLTVTSAQKNPTAFYLCASSADLAKNIQYFGAGTRLSVL.

The J gene is TRBJ2-3, the V gene TRBV6-1; 9 nucleotides line up with TRBD1. CDR1 is MNHNS and CDR2 is SASEGT in the germline V gene. The CDR3 loop spans 14 amino acids. Trimming removed 6 bases from V and 6 bases from J; junction bases left unmatched: 7. This chain's CDR3 is CASSQQGADDTQYF. The DNA of the CDR3 is TGTGCCAGCAGCCAACAGGGGGCAGACGATACGCAGTATTTT.

The chain recombines TRBV6-5 with TRBJ1-5; D perhaps matches TRBD1 (6 bases). This CDR3 spans 15 amino acids. V was clipped by 5 bases and J by 2 bases, with 13 bases between them. The V gene's germline CDR1 is MNHEY and CDR2 SVGAGI. The CDR3 coding sequence is TGTGCCAGCAGTACAACAGGGTTGGGCAATCAGCCCCAGCATTTT. Protein: CASSTTGLGNQPQHF.

A remark on this clone: The junction departs from the called germline gene at one end, perhaps through a read error. The chain has TRBV5-7 and TRBJ2-2; D is possibly TRBD2 (6 bases). TRBV5-7 is given ORF status, its function remaining uncertain. The CDR3 has 17 residues. The CDR3 here is CASIHRAAGSGTGGLFF. Written as DNA, the CDR3 is TGTGCCAGCATCCACCGGGCAGCGGGTAGTGGCACCGGGGGGCTGTTTTTT.

The chain recombines TRBV2 with TRBJ2-5; D remains ambiguous. With 2 bases removed from V and 5 bases from J, the gap between germline ends came to 12 bases. The CDR3 is 14 residues long. Germline V lookup: CDR1 SNHLY, CDR2 FYNNEI. CDR3 coding DNA: TGTGCCAGCAGTGAAAGCCCAGGCTGGGAGACCCAGTACTTC. It encodes CASSESPGWETQYF. The full variable domain, rest sourced from reference TRBV2 and TRBJ2-5, is EPEVTQTPSHQVTQMGQEVILRCVPISNHLYFYWYRQILGQKVEFLVSFYNNEISEKSEIFDDQFSVERPDGSNFTLKIRSTKLEDSAMYFCASSESPGWETQYFGPGTRLLVL.